This T cell receptor (beta chain) derives from a study of T cell responses to AZD1222 COVID-19 vaccine. Regarding the study as a whole: Repertoire sampling occurred only after the peak T cell response. After two AZD1222 doses, spike-specific TCR breadth and depth rose versus day 0.

V lost 0 bases and J 3 bases, leaving 3 bases between the germline ends. The CDR3 loop spans 13 amino acids. Germline CDR1 and CDR2: SGDLS and YYNGEE. The repertoire was sequenced with immunoSEQ multiplex PCR; TCRdb's copy has only in-frame clones and lacks some. The profile shows around 200,000 clones, about 86% of them singletons. This clone occurred a few times. Antigen: not known. J is TRBJ2-2 and V is TRBV9; D gene ambiguous. This clonotype was sampled from an adult in good health. The material sequenced was peripheral blood, taken on day 0 of AZD1222 vaccination. The CDR3 DNA reads TGTGCCAGCAGCGTAGGTGACACCGGGGAGCTGTTTTTT. Translated, it gives CASSVGDTGELFF.